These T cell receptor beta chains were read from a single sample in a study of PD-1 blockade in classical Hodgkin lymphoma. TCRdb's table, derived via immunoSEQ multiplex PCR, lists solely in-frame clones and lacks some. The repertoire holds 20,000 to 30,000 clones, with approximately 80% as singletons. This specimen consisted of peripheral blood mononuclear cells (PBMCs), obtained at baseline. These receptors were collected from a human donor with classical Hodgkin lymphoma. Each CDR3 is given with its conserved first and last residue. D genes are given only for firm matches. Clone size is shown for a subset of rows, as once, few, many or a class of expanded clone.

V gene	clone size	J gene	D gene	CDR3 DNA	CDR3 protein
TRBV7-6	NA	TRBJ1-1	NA	TGTGCCAGCAGCTTAGCGACTAACACTGAAGCTTTCTTT	CASSLATNTEAFF
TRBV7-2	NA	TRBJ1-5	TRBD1	TGTGCCAGCAGTCACAGGGGGAGCAATCAGCCCCAGCATTTT	CASSHRGSNQPQHF
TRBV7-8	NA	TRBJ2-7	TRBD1	TGTGCCAGCAGACCGGGACAGGGGGTGTTCAACGAGCAGTACTTC	CASRPGQGVFNEQYF
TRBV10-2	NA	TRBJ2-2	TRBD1	TGCGCCAGCAGTGACCCCAGGGGGTATACCGGGGAGCTGTTTTTT	CASSDPRGYTGELFF
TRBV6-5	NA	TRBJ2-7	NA	TGTGCCAGCAGTTTACTTGGACAGACCTACGAGCAGTACTTC	CASSLLGQTYEQYF
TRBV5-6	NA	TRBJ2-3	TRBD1	TGTGCCAGCAGCTTCGGACAGGGGATCCTAGTTAGCACAGATACGCAGTATTTT	CASSFGQGILVSTDTQYF
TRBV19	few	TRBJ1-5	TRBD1	TGTGCCAGTAGTAATTGGGGACAGGGGGCTTTCAATCAGCCCCAGCATTTT	CASSNWGQGAFNQPQHF
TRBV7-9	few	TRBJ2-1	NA	TGTGCCAGCAGCTCAACAGGGTACAATGAGCAGTTCTTC	CASSSTGYNEQFF
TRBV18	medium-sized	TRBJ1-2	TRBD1	TGTGCCAGCTCACCCGACAGGGCTTATGGCTACACCTTC	CASSPDRAYGYTF
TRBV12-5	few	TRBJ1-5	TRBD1	TGTGCTAGTGGTCTAAGGGACAGGGATTTAACGAAAACTGGTCAGCCCCAGCATTTT	CASGLRDRDLTKTGQPQHF
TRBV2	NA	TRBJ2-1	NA	TGTGCCAGCAAACTTACCGGACGATCATGGGAGCAGTTCTTC	CASKLTGRSWEQFF
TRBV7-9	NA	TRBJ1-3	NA	TGTGCCAGCAGCTTATTTGGAGGGGGAAACACCATATATTTT	CASSLFGGGNTIYF
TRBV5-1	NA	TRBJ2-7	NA	TGCGCCAGCAGCTTTACAGGGTACGAGCAGTACTTC	CASSFTGYEQYF
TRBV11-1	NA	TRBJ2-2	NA	TGTGCCAGCAGCGAGACGCCCAATGGGGTAGGGGGAGTCGGGGAGCTGTTTTTT	CASSETPNGVGGVGELFF
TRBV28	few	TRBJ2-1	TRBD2	TGTGCCAGCAGTTTCTCGACTAGCGGGGAGGTTATCTCCTACAATGAGCAGTTCTTC	CASSFSTSGEVISYNEQFF
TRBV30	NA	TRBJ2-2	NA	TGTGCCTGGAGAAGGCTCGGGACCGGGGAGCTGTTTTTT	CAWRRLGTGELFF
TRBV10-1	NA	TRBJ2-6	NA	TGCGCCAGCATTACCCATGATGACCCCTCTGGGGCCAACGTCCTGACTTTC	CASITHDDPSGANVLTF
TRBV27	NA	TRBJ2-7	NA	TGTGCCAGCAGTTTATCAGGGGCCCTCCCGGAGCAGTACTTC	CASSLSGALPEQYF
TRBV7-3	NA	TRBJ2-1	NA	TGTGCCAGCAGCTTAGGAGGGGGCGCGGGAAATGAGCAGTTCTTC	CASSLGGGAGNEQFF
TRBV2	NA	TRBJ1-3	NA	TGTGCCAGCAGTGAAATGAGGTGGGGGAACTCTGGAAACACCATATATTTT	CASSEMRWGNSGNTIYF
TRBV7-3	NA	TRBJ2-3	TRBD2	TGTGCCAGCAGCCTCTCGACCTCACTAGCGGGGGACACAGATACGCAGTATTTT	CASSLSTSLAGDTDTQYF
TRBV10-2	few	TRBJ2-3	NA	TGCGCCAGCAGTGATTTGTTAGGGGACCCCACAGATACGCAGTATTTT	CASSDLLGDPTDTQYF
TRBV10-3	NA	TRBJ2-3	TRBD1	TGTGCCATCGCAGGACAGGGGGACACAGATACGCAGTATTTT	CAIAGQGDTDTQYF
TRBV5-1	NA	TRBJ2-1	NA	TGCGCCAGCAGTATCTCGACGGACTACAATGAGCAGTTCTTC	CASSISTDYNEQFF
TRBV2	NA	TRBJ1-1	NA	TGTGCCAGCAGGGTAGCTGTTATGAACACTGAAGCTTTCTTT	CASRVAVMNTEAFF
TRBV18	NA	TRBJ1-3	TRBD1	TGTGCCAGCTCACCTCGACAGGGGGTGAGCTCTGGAAACACCATATATTTT	CASSPRQGVSSGNTIYF
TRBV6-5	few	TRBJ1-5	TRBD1	TGTGCCAGCAGTTACCAGGGGGCGAGTCAGCCCCAGCATTTT	CASSYQGASQPQHF
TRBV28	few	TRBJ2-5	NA	TGTGCCAGCCATCCGGGACCTCTGGGGGCCTCGCAAGAGACCCAGTACTTC	CASHPGPLGASQETQYF
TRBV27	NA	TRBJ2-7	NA	TGTGCCAGCAGTCCATGGGACTTTCTAACAGGCTCCTACGAGCAGTACTTC	CASSPWDFLTGSYEQYF
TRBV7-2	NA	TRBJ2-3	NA	TGTGCCAGCAGCTTGGCGCTAGGCCCTAGGTCAGATACGCAGTATTTT	CASSLALGPRSDTQYF
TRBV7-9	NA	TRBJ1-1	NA	TGTGCCAGCAGCTTCAGGGGAGGAACTGAAGCTTTCTTT	CASSFRGGTEAFF
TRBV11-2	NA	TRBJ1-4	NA	TGTGCCAGCAGCCTCTCCCTGAATGAAAAACTGTTTTTT	CASSLSLNEKLFF
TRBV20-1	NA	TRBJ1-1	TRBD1	TGCAGTGCTTGGTGGACAGGTGGAGCTTTCTTT	CSAWWTGGAFF
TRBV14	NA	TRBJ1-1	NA	TGTGCCAGCAGCCCCCGGACACCGAGTTTGGGGGGGGCTTTCTTT	CASSPRTPSLGGAFF
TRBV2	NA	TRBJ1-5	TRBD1	TGTGCCAGCAGTGATCCGGGACAGGGTCGGCCCCAGCATTTT	CASSDPGQGRPQHF
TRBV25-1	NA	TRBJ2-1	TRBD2	TGTGCCAGCAGTGAACGACTAGCGGGCCTTGAGCAGTTCTTC	CASSERLAGLEQFF
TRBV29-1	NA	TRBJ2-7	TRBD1	TGCAGCGCCACGACAGGGCTCTCCTACGAGCAGTACTTC	CSATTGLSYEQYF
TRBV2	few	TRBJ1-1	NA	TGTGCCAGCAGTTATCGGACAGCTAAGAACACTGAAGCTTTCTTT	CASSYRTAKNTEAFF
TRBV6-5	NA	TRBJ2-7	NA	TGTGCCAGCAGTCGGGACGGTGCCTGGGAGCAGTACTTC	CASSRDGAWEQYF
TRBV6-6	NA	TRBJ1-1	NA	TGTGCCAGCAGTCCCGGGACAAGGAACACTGAAGCTTTCTTT	CASSPGTRNTEAFF
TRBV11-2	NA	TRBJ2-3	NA	TGTGCCAGCAGCTGGAGGGACAGAGTCACAGATACGCAGTATTTT	CASSWRDRVTDTQYF
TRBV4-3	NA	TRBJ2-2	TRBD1	TGCGCCAGCAGAACCGGGACAGGGGAATCCGGGGAGCTGTTTTTT	CASRTGTGESGELFF
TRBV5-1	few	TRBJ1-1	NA	TGCGCCAGCAGCTTGGCGTCGAACACTGAAGCTTTCTTT	CASSLASNTEAFF
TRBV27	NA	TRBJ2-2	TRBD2	TGTGCCAGCAGTTTACCCGGACTAGCGGGCGTCCCCGGGGAGCTGTTTTTT	CASSLPGLAGVPGELFF
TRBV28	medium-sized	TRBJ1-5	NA	TGTGCCAGCACTCTGACGGGGGCAAATCAGCCCCAGCATTTT	CASTLTGANQPQHF
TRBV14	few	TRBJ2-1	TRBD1	TGTGCCAGCAGCCGCGAACCCGGGACAGGGATACCCCAGTTCTTC	CASSREPGTGIPQFF
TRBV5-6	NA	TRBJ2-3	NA	TGTGCCAGCAGCCCGTCGAGAAAACCTACGCAGTATTTT	CASSPSRKPTQYF
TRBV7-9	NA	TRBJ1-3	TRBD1	TGTGCCAGCAGCCCTTGGACAGGGGGCAGGGGAAACACCATATATTTT	CASSPWTGGRGNTIYF
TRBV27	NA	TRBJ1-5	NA	TGTGCCAGCAGTTTTAGCCGCGGTAGCAATCAGCCCCAGCATTTT	CASSFSRGSNQPQHF
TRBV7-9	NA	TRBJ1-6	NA	TGTGCCAGCAGCCTAGAGGAGGGTTCACCCCTCCACTTT	CASSLEEGSPLHF
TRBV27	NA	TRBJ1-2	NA	TGTGCCAGCAGTTTAAGGCCGAACTATGGCTACACCTTC	CASSLRPNYGYTF
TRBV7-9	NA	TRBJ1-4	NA	TGTGCCAGCAGCTCAACGGGGAATAATGAAAAACTGTTTTTT	CASSSTGNNEKLFF
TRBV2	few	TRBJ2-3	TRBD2	TGTGCCAGCAGGGCTCAGCGGGGGGGCACAGATACGCAGTATTTT	CASRAQRGGTDTQYF
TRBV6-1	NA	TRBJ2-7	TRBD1	TGTGCCAGCAGTGAAGCGGCCTGGGACAGGGCCTACGAGCAGTACTTC	CASSEAAWDRAYEQYF